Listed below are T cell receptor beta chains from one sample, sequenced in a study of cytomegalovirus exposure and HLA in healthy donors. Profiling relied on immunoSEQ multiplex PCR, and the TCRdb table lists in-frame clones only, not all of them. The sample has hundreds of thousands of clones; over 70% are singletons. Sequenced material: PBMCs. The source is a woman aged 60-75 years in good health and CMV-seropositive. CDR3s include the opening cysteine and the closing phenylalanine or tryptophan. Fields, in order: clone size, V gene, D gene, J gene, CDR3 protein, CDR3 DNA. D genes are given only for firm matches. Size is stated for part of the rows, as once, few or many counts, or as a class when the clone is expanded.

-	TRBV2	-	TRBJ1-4	CASSEATWGVGEKLFF	TGTGCCAGCAGTGAAGCCACGTGGGGGGTTGGGGAAAAACTGTTTTTT
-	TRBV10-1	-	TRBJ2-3	CASSVGSHTDTQYF	TGCGCCAGCAGTGTTGGCAGTCACACAGATACGCAGTATTTT
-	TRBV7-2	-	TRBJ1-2	CASSFGGSSGGYTF	TGTGCCAGCAGCTTCGGCGGGAGCTCGGGGGGCTACACCTTC
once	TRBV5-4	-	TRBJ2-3	CASSLDGEKGDTQYF	TGTGCCAGCAGCTTGGATGGGGAGAAAGGGGATACGCAGTATTTT
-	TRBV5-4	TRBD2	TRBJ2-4	CASSFGGGGWHDIQYF	TGTGCCAGCAGCTTTGGCGGGGGGGGATGGCACGACATTCAGTACTTC
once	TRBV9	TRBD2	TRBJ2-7	CASSVASGSYEQYF	TGTGCCAGCAGCGTAGCAAGCGGGAGCTACGAGCAGTACTTC
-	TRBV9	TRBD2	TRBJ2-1	CASSPLFLAGVDNEQFF	TGTGCCAGCAGCCCCCTTTTCCTAGCGGGAGTCGACAATGAGCAGTTCTTC
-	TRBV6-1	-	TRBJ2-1	CASRGPSGSYNEQFF	TGTGCCAGCAGGGGGCCTTCCGGCTCCTACAATGAGCAGTTCTTC
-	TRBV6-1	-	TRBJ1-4	CASSELHEKLFF	TGTGCCAGCAGTGAACTCCATGAAAAACTGTTTTTT
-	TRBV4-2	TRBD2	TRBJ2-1	CASRSGTSGGAENEQFF	TGTGCCAGCAGGTCCGGGACTAGCGGGGGGGCGGAAAATGAGCAGTTCTTC
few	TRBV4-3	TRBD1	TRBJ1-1	CASSPRDRGLDTEAFF	TGCGCCAGCAGCCCCCGGGACAGGGGTTTGGACACTGAAGCTTTCTTT
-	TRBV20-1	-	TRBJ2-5	CSARALETQYF	TGCAGTGCTAGGGCCTTAGAGACCCAGTACTTC
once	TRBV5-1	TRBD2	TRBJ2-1	CASSSEGLAGYNEQFF	TGCGCCAGCAGCTCAGAGGGACTAGCGGGTTACAATGAGCAGTTCTTC
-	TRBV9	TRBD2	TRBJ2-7	CASSALRGGQYF	TGTGCCAGCAGCGCCTTACGGGGGGGGCAGTACTTC
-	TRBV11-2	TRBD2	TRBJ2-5	CASSPLAVQETQYF	TGTGCCAGCAGCCCACTAGCGGTCCAAGAGACCCAGTACTTC
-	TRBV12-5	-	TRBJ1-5	CAAGGARSNQPQHF	TGTGCTGCGGGGGGGGCGCGGAGCAATCAGCCCCAGCATTTT
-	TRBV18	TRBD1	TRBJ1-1	CASSPPGGTDTEAFF	TGTGCCAGCTCACCACCAGGGGGCACGGACACTGAAGCTTTCTTT
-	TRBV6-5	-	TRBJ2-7	CASRPTLYEQYF	TGTGCCAGCAGGCCGACATTGTACGAGCAGTACTTC